This T cell receptor (beta chain) came from a study of post-analysis software for immune sequencing data. Germline-derived CDR1 and CDR2 are SGHTA and FQGNSA. The CDR3 has 16 amino acids. With regard to this clonotype: Antigen unknown.

Unique-molecular-identifier-tagged TCR beta cDNA libraries were used. TCRdb fed the PCR reads into MiXCR, producing one record per CDR3 protein. The sample shows about half a million distinct CDR3 sequences, roughly 45% of them seen only once. The study, taken as a whole, reports: Roughly five TRBV segments were significantly more frequent in patients than in controls. TRBV5-6, TRBV5-1 and TRBV20-1 were among these segments.

This clonotype originated in a girl between 10 and 17 years old with multiple sclerosis. This chain connects TRBV7-2 to TRBJ2-1, with TRBD2 identical over 8 bases. The end of the DNA fits TRBJ2-7 better, so the J call may be wrong. What was sequenced was blood. The CDR3 sequence: CASSLIGGLAGNEQYF. For the CDR3, the DNA is TGTGCCAGCAGCTTAATTGGCGGACTAGCAGGTAATGAGCAGTACTTC.